The TCR beta chain under discussion was sequenced for a study of chemoradiotherapy in HPV16-positive cancers. Study summary: Two HPV16-positive patients' cells yielded candidate HPV-specific clones and common motifs. General observations from the study: Candidate HPV-specific clones and E7-related TCR motifs grew in tumor during treatment. HPV-specific T cells were functionally defined from only a couple of HPV16-positive patients.

This CDR3 spans 12 amino acids. Germline V lookup: CDR1 SQVTM, CDR2 ANQGSEA. V dropped 4 bases and J dropped 5 bases, with 11 bases sitting between them. Over chemoradiotherapy, repertoires were sampled more than once. The assay was immunoSEQ multiplex PCR, and TCRdb's table has in-frame clones only and misses some. The table includes some 3,000 clones, around 85% detected once. Notes on this clone: What it binds is unknown.

The source was blood, collected from a patient who underwent chemoradiotherapy. The V call is TRBV29-1, the J call TRBJ2-5; possibly TRBD2 for D (5 bases). The clonotype was recovered from a human donor with HPV-associated anogenital cancer. The CDR3 spells CSVGGSGETQYF. The DNA of the CDR3 is TGCAGCGTTGGAGGGTCCGGGGAGACCCAGTACTTC.